This T cell receptor (beta chain) was recovered during a study of T-cell memory formation after mild COVID-19. Study at large: Clusters of TCRs were largely donor specific. Notes on the study in general: Day 15 to 85 contractors were CD4/CD8 balanced; later expanders leaned CD4+. Chiefly within CM and EM were the contracting CD4+ clones; CD8+ ones were within EMRA.

As concerns this clonotype: As yet, its antigen is unknown.

V lost 3 bases to trimming and J lost 3 bases, with 15 bases between them. Germline V gene sequence: CDR1 KGHDR, CDR2 SFDVKD. The CDR3 length is 16 residues. TCR alpha and TCR beta cDNA libraries with sample barcodes and UMIs came from 5'RACE using constant-segment primers. TCRdb analysed the 5' RACE reads with MiXCR anew, one entry per CDR3 protein. The profile shows roughly 400,000 distinct CDR3 sequences, more than 20% of them singletons. The sequenced sample consisted of PBMCs or a T cell subset sorted from them (not recorded which). The chain carries TRBV24-1 and TRBJ2-3; the D gene is possibly TRBD2 (6 bases). The TCR originated in an adult woman who had mild COVID-19 (a few samples of this study predate the infection). Cell type and time point are not known. In DNA, the CDR3 is TGTGCCACCAGTGATACAACGTGGGGAGGTACAGATACGCAGTATTTT. This gives the protein CATSDTTWGGTDTQYF.